This T cell receptor (beta chain) was sequenced for a study of cytomegalovirus exposure and HLA in healthy donors. Study conclusions and caveats: When a later analysis was performed, an Asian-associated ancestry cluster reportedly had fewer N-insertions than the roughly 730-donor mean. Cytomegalovirus association was assigned to over 150 TCR beta chains.

The primer mix had 60 Vbeta and 13 Jbeta primers. Sequencing was performed with immunoSEQ multiplex PCR; in TCRdb, only in-frame clones are kept and a portion is missing. The sample contains about 150,000 clones, approximately 73% of which appear only once. This clone was observed once. The antigen remains undetermined. Sequencing used PBMCs. This clonotype was sampled from a woman aged 18 to 35 in good health and CMV-seronegative.

CDR3 loop: CASSPTRNRGESPLHF. CDR3 DNA sequence: TGCGCCAGCAGTCCGACCCGGAACAGGGGGGAATCACCCCTCCACTTT. The rearrangement uses TRBV4-1 and TRBJ1-6; 8 bases are shared with TRBD1. V lost 6 bases to trimming and J lost 10 bases; unmatched junction nucleotides: 14. Germline assignment: CDR1 MGHRA and CDR2 YSYEKL. The CDR3 is 16 residues long.